These T cell receptor beta chains were read from a single sample in a study of technical replicates of blood from several donors. Using immunoSEQ multiplex PCR, the repertoire was profiled, and TCRdb retains in-frame clones only, with some absent. The repertoire consists of over 50,000 clones, with less than 95% occurring once and the leading ten covering approximately 0.2%. Sequencing input: T cells isolated from PBMCs. The receptor set was obtained from a human donor in good health. The CDR3 runs from the conserved cysteine through the conserved F or W. Fields, in order: clone size, J gene, V gene, CDR3 protein. Where a row states a size, it is once, few, many or the class of an expanded clone; other rows omit it.

NA TRBJ1-1 TRBV9 CASSDLGGTEAFF
NA TRBJ2-6 TRBV28 CASSDTGGGANVLTF
NA TRBJ2-7 TRBV7-9 CASSLGPLAASSYEQYF
NA TRBJ2-1 TRBV29-1 CSLTQGGNEQFF
NA TRBJ2-1 TRBV5-1 CASSGTGLLSERSVSSYNEQFF
NA TRBJ1-1 TRBV9 CASKRTEKLNTEAFF
once TRBJ1-1 TRBV5-1 CASSWTGLEAFF
NA TRBJ1-1 TRBV6-5 CASIRAGGTEAFF
NA TRBJ1-2 TRBV29-1 CSALQGYGYTF
NA TRBJ2-2 TRBV7-6 CASSPLTGTSGRANTGELFF
NA TRBJ1-2 TRBV10-3 CAISEPFKGADPGYTF
once TRBJ1-2 TRBV9 CASSFPRTGGIGGYTF
few TRBJ1-1 TRBV14 CASSRGIEAFF
NA TRBJ1-1 TRBV19 CASKEVSRSEAFF
NA TRBJ1-2 TRBV28 CASNPGFGQGGLTLLLIYGYTF
NA TRBJ1-4 TRBV6-5 CASSRGQGHEKLFF
once TRBJ1-3 TRBV9 CASSSYGWDRASGNTIYF
NA TRBJ2-5 TRBV13 CASTETGEETQYF
NA TRBJ2-4 TRBV13 CASSLGQAEPAKNIQYF
NA TRBJ2-2 TRBV29-1 CSVRQGSDTGELFF
NA TRBJ1-1 TRBV18 CASSPAGVNTEAFF
NA TRBJ2-5 TRBV5-4 CASSLGGRETQYF
NA TRBJ1-1 TRBV11-1 CASSSSGADGMNTEAFF
NA TRBJ2-1 TRBV5-1 CASSSSGGGYNEQFF
NA TRBJ2-2 TRBV29-1 CSARGTRNTGELFF
NA TRBJ2-5 TRBV15 CATSRGGQGGNQETQYF
NA TRBJ1-1 TRBV10-3 CAISESSITTEAFF
NA TRBJ1-1 TRBV5-6 CASSLLPKGGTEAFF
NA TRBJ2-7 TRBV11-3 CASRSTGAAYEQYF
NA TRBJ1-4 TRBV5-1 CASSLAGDATNEKLFF
once TRBJ1-1 TRBV7-9 CAERQNTEAFF
once TRBJ2-7 TRBV5-6 CASSLAGTGLYEQYF
NA TRBJ1-1 TRBV5-6 CASSQIPGQGDTEAFF
NA TRBJ2-1 TRBV28 CASMFFGGEQFF
NA TRBJ2-7 TRBV14 CASSQGGNEQYF
NA TRBJ2-3 TRBV5-6 CASSLATPSTDTQYF
NA TRBJ2-7 TRBV13 CASSWNRNRGYEQYF
NA TRBJ2-1 TRBV5-1 CASSLIGGTSGYNEQFF
NA TRBJ2-2 TRBV9 CASSPKGGPNTGELFF
NA TRBJ1-4 TRBV5-1 CASSSSGGPNEKLFF
NA TRBJ2-7 TRBV7-9 CASSLGSSGRVYEQYF
NA TRBJ1-3 TRBV18 CASSTQGTGNTIYF
NA TRBJ2-7 TRBV11-2 CASSLVSGSGYSYEQYF
NA TRBJ2-7 TRBV5-1 CASSLDSTGFYEQYF
NA TRBJ1-5 TRBV9 CASSVDGGMAQPQHF
NA TRBJ2-2 TRBV29-1 CSIHGGRAGGELFF
NA TRBJ2-3 TRBV7-9 CASSSHLSGASTDTQYF
NA TRBJ1-3 TRBV7-9 CASSLDGGNTIYF
NA TRBJ2-2 TRBV7-9 CASSPTLAGGNTGELFF
NA TRBJ1-1 TRBV12-5 CASGYRLNTEAFF
NA TRBJ2-7 TRBV5-1 CASFPGTGVYEQYF